A single sample is the source of the 25 T cell receptor beta chains below, sequenced in a study of CD8+CD57+ T cells in acquired aplastic anemia. CDR3 and TCR beta VDJ profiling relied on a genomic DNA template. From the reads, TCRdb called clonotypes with MiXCR, one entry per CDR3 protein. The data show hundreds of thousands of distinct CDR3 sequences, around 30% seen once. An expansion of CD8+CD57+ cells by flow cytometry had been shown in patients chosen for sequencing. Source material: sorted CD4+, CD8+, or CD8+CD57+ T cells (not recorded which) from PBMCs. The receptors come from a human donor with aplastic anemia.

The DNA for the CDR3 is TGTGCCGTCCGGGACAGGGGAAGTGTGGGGGCCAACGTCCTGACTTTC. It specifies CAVRDRGSVGANVLTF. This chain joins TRBV10-3 and TRBJ2-6; 10 bases line up with TRBD1. The CDR3 contains 16 residues. Germline CDR1 and CDR2: ENHRY and SYGVKD. Unmatched junction bases numbered 11, after V lost 11 bases and J lost 4 bases.

The chain has TRBV12-3 or TRBV12-4 and TRBJ2-3, with D hard to call. The CDR3 contains 14 residues. Trimming removed 4 bases from V and 6 bases from J, with 14 bases in between. The CDR3 sequence is CASSSLVGRDTQYF. In DNA form, the CDR3 reads TGTGCCAGCAGTTCTTTAGTCGGTCGTGATACGCAGTATTTT.

This rearrangement joins TRBV18 to TRBJ1-5, with D perhaps matching TRBD1 (5 bases). From germline, CDR1 is KGHSH and CDR2 LQKENI. This CDR3 comprises 14 residues. V lost 2 bases and J 5 bases, leaving 10 bases between the germline ends. The CDR3 sequence: CASSPGDGDQPQHF. The DNA of the CDR3 is TGTGCCAGCTCACCAGGGGACGGGGATCAGCCCCAGCATTTT.

The chain employs TRBV19 and TRBJ1-5; possible D gene TRBD1, 6 bases. Germline assignment: CDR1 LNHDA and CDR2 SQIVND (reference sequence). Trimming removed 9 bases from V and 3 bases from J, with 18 bases in between. The CDR3 consists of 15 residues. The DNA of the CDR3 is TGTGCCAGCAGTTTATCACAGGGCGACAATCAGCCCCAGCATTTT. Its translation: CASSLSQGDNQPQHF.

The chain joins TRBV30 to TRBJ1-6; no reliable D call. Trimming took off 5 bases at V and 0 bases at J, with 5 bases between the two ends. The germline gives CDR1 GTSNPN, CDR2 SVGIG (reference sequence). This CDR3 region has 13 residues. The CDR3 nucleotides are TGTGCCTGGTTATCCTCCTATAATTCACCCCTCCACTTT. Amino acid sequence: CAWLSSYNSPLHF.

V and J are TRBV9 and TRBJ1-2, with a tentative D call TRBD1 (5 bases). Germline values: CDR1 SGDLS, CDR2 YYNGEE. CDR3 length: 16 amino acids. With 7 bases removed from V and 7 bases from J, the gap between germline ends came to 26 bases. CDR3 in amino acids: CASSPMGTGVAFGYTF. The CDR3 DNA sequence: TGTGCCAGCTCACCAATGGGCACAGGCGTTGCTTTTGGCTACACCTTC.

This clonotype was recorded many times. One end of the junction is discordant with germline, which a read error may explain. The gene calls are TRBV15 and TRBJ1-2; 9 bases agree with TRBD1. The CDR3 has 16 amino acids. Per the germline V gene, CDR1 is LNHNV and CDR2 is YYDKDF (reference sequence). This CDR3 reads CATGRGTGSLFYGYTF. CDR3 in DNA: TGTGCCACCGGCAGAGGGACAGGGAGCTTGTTCTATGGCTACACCTTC.

In this sample, this clonotype turned up many times. The V and J genes are TRBV15 and TRBJ1-3; no reliable D call. The germline CDR1 and CDR2 sequences are LNHNV and YYDKDF (reference sequence). The CDR3 has 15 amino acids. Trimming took off 1 base at V and 2 bases at J, with 9 bases between the two ends. CDR3 residues: CATSRVGTAGNTIYF. DNA for the CDR3: TGTGCCACCAGCAGAGTGGGAACCGCTGGAAACACCATATATTTT.

Comments on this clonotype: This may be a read error: a much more frequent sequence differs by one nucleotide. V usage is TRBV15 and J usage is TRBJ2-3; the match to TRBD2 covers 7 bases. Germline loops: CDR1 LNHNV, CDR2 YYDKDF (reference sequence). The CDR3 runs to 16 residues. CDR3 residues: CVTSRDPGASGDTQYF. The CDR3, as DNA: TGTGTCACCAGCAGAGATCCAGGTGCTAGCGGAGATACGCAGTATTTT.

With regard to this clonotype: A much bigger clone sits one base away, suggesting this may be a read error. The conserved phenylalanine or tryptophan is not found at the CDR3 terminus, so this likely reflects a read error. V is TRBV19 and J is TRBJ1-1; D is perhaps TRBD1 (5 bases). This CDR3 spans 14 amino acids. The germline V gene encodes CDR1 LNHDA and CDR2 SQIVND (reference sequence). Deletions cut 3 bases from V and 4 bases from J, with 12 bases between. The CDR3 coding sequence is TGTGCCAGTAGTATGATGGGGGACGGCACTGAAGCTTTCTTG. Translation: CASSMMGDGTEAFL.

As for this clonotype: With a much larger clone just one base away, this may be a read error. The rearrangement uses TRBV29-1 and TRBJ2-5, with TRBD2 identical over 7 bases. Germline CDR1 and CDR2: SQVTM and ANQGSEA. Losses at the gene ends were 2 bases for V and 7 bases for J; bases not matched to a gene: 1. CDR3 size: 11 residues. CDR3 sequence: CSVESGGTQYF. The CDR3 DNA is TGCAGCGTTGAATCGGGGGGGACCCAGTACTTC. The variable domain in full, completed from reference TRBV29-1 and TRBJ2-5, reads SAVISQKPSRDICQRGTSLTIQCQVDSQVTMMFWYRQQPGQSLTLIATANQGSEATYESGFVIDKFPISRPNLTFSTLTVSNMSPEDSSIYLCSVESGGTQYFGPGTRLLVL.

This clonotype was picked up one time. The chain carries TRBV24-1 and TRBJ2-3, with TRBD2 matching over 7 bases. The CDR3 sequence is 14 residues long. The germline gives CDR1 KGHDR, CDR2 SFDVKD. The junction had 4 bases not matched to a gene; V was cut back by 8 bases and J by 0 bases. CDR3 amino acids: CATMSSGSTDTQYF. CDR3 bases: TGTGCCACCATGAGTAGCGGGAGCACAGATACGCAGTATTTT.

The chain is built from TRBV11-2 and TRBJ2-5; 7 nucleotides agree with TRBD1. The CDR3 spans 15 residues. With 5 bases clipped from V and 0 bases from J, the junction kept 6 bases outside the gene matches. The V gene's germline CDR1 is SGHAT and CDR2 FQNNGV. The CDR3: CASSTRDRYQETQYF. CDR3 DNA sequence: TGTGCCAGCAGCACCCGGGACAGATACCAAGAGACCCAGTACTTC.

The chain links TRBV7-9 to TRBJ1-5; 7 bases match TRBD1. J gave up 5 bases and V 5 bases, and 6 bases lay outside the gene matches. Germline assignment: CDR1 SEHNR and CDR2 FQNEAQ (reference sequence). This CDR3 region has 14 residues. The CDR3 region is CASSQGVGDQPQHF. The CDR3 coding sequence is TGTGCCAGCAGCCAGGGGGTGGGCGATCAGCCCCAGCATTTT.

This clonotype has only a few counts. The chain carries TRBV12-3 or TRBV12-4 and TRBJ1-5; 10 nucleotides match TRBD1. This CDR3 comprises 16 residues. Losses at the gene ends were 3 bases for V and 5 bases for J; bases not matched to a gene: 7. The CDR3 nucleotides are TGTGCCAGCAGTTTTGGGACAGGGGTGTCGTATCAGCCCCAGCATTTT. Translated, it gives CASSFGTGVSYQPQHF.

This clonotype has at least ten counts. The chain employs TRBV9 and TRBJ1-5, with TRBD1 matching 9 bases. Germline V CDR1 and CDR2: SGDLS, YYNGEE. The CDR3 loop spans 14 amino acids. The V gene end was trimmed by 3 bases and the J gene end by 7 bases; junction bases not matched to a gene: 5. The CDR3 nucleotides read TGTGCCAGCAGCGACAGGGGGCTCGGGCAGCCCCAGCATTTT. It yields the protein CASSDRGLGQPQHF. The whole variable domain, filled in from reference TRBV9 and TRBJ1-5, reads DSGVTQTPKHLITATGQRVTLRCSPRSGDLSVYWYQQSLDQGLQFLIQYYNGEERAKGNILERFSAQQFPDLHSELNLSSLELGDSALYFCASSDRGLGQPQHFGDGTRLSIL.

This clonotype was recorded at least ten times. The chain combines TRBV15 with TRBJ1-2; maybe TRBD1 (6 bases). The CDR3 consists of 13 residues. Trimming cost V 1 base and J 6 bases, with 9 bases left between them. The V gene's germline CDR1 is LNHNV and CDR2 YYDKDF (reference sequence). The CDR3 DNA sequence: TGTGCCACCAGCAGAGGGACAGCAAATGGCTACACCTTC. It specifies CATSRGTANGYTF.

The table lists this clonotype with many counts. V and J are TRBV12-3 or TRBV12-4 and TRBJ1-2; D ambiguous. This CDR3 region has 15 residues. Trimming took 1 base from V and 4 from J, leaving 13 bases between them. The CDR3 loop is CASSLEAGAFYGYTF. The CDR3 DNA reads as TGTGCCAGCAGTTTAGAGGCAGGTGCCTTCTATGGCTACACCTTC.

This chain joins TRBV5-6 and TRBJ2-7; D is perhaps TRBD2 (5 bases). The CDR3 is made up of 15 amino acids. CDR1 and CDR2 from the germline V gene are SGHDT and YYEEEE. Trimming cost V 4 bases and J 0 bases, with 14 bases left between them. Here the CDR3 DNA reads TGTGCCAGCAGCCGGATTAGCGCGCCCTCCTACGAGCAGTACTTC. Translated, it gives CASSRISAPSYEQYF. The whole variable domain, remainder taken from reference TRBV5-6 and TRBJ2-7, is DAGVTQSPTHLIKTRGQQVTLRCSPKSGHDTVSWYQQALGQGPQFIFQYYEEEERQRGNFPDRFSGHQFPNYSSELNVNALLLGDSALYLCASSRISAPSYEQYFGPGTRLTVT.

As to this clonotype: It may be a read error: a sequence one base away is much more abundant. V and J are TRBV10-3 and TRBJ2-6; D not certain. Germline assignment: CDR1 ENHRY and CDR2 SYGVKD. CDR3 length: 14 amino acids. The CDR3 DNA follows: TGTGCCAGCCTCGGCTTCTCTGGGACCAACGTCCTGACTTTC. Amino acids: CASLGFSGTNVLTF.

The chain has TRBV15 and TRBJ2-7; D perhaps matches TRBD1 (6 bases). The V end lost 3 bases, the J end lost 6 bases, and 18 bases lay between the germline ends. The CDR3 runs to 15 residues. The germline gives CDR1 LNHNV, CDR2 YYDKDF (reference sequence). CDR3 in amino acids: CATSSYSGATLEQYF. The CDR3 DNA reads as TGTGCCACCAGCAGTTACTCAGGGGCCACCCTCGAGCAGTACTTC.

This clonotype was detected many times. The chain is built from TRBV14 and TRBJ1-3; D ambiguous. Germline V CDR1 and CDR2: SGHDN, FVKESK. The V end was cut by 8 bases, the J end by 2 bases, with 4 bases between. The CDR3 runs to 11 residues. CDR3 sequence reads: CASGTGNTIYF. In nucleotides, the CDR3 is TGTGCCAGCGGTACTGGAAACACCATATATTTT.

This clonotype was detected ten times or more. The rearrangement joins TRBV11-2 to TRBJ2-7, with TRBD2 as a possible D gene (5 bases). This CDR3 is 14 amino acids long. Looked up from germline, CDR1 is SGHAT and CDR2 is FQNNGV. The ends were cut back, 0 bases at V and 5 bases at J, with 11 bases in the middle. CDR3 residues: CASSLDRLAHEQYF. The CDR3 bases are TGTGCCAGCAGCTTAGATCGGCTAGCCCACGAGCAGTACTTC.

The sample holds many counts of this clonotype. The J gene is TRBJ1-6, the V gene TRBV6-1, with no clear D. V gave up 7 bases and J gave up 10 bases, with 14 bases separating them. CDR1 and CDR2 from the germline V gene are MNHNS and SASEGT. The CDR3 consists of 13 residues. CDR3: CASNNVGPSPLHF. CDR3 bases: TGTGCCAGCAATAACGTAGGTCCATCACCCCTCCACTTT.

As regards this clonotype: Since a much larger clone is just one base distant, this may be a read error. As the CDR3 is not closed by the conserved phenylalanine or tryptophan, this likely results from a read error. The V gene is TRBV19, the J gene TRBJ2-7, with TRBD2 matching 10 bases. The trim removed 6 bases at V and 3 bases at J, leaving 5 bases unmatched. The germline V gene has CDR1 LNHDA and CDR2 SQIVND (reference sequence). The CDR3 is 14 residues long. Here the CDR3 reads CASRTTSGHYEQYL. CDR3 nucleotides: TGTGCCAGTAGGACGACTAGCGGGCACTACGAGCAGTACCTC.